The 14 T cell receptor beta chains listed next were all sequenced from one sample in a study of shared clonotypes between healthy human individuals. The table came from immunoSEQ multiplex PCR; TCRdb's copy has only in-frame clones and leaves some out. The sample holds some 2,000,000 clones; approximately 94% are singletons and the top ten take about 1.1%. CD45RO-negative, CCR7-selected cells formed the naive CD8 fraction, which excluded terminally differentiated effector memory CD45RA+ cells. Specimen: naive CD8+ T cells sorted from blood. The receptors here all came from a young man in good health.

The CDR3 spells CAWSSVGASTDTQYF. For the CDR3, the DNA is TGTGCCTGGAGTTCGGTGGGCGCCAGCACAGATACGCAGTATTTT. This rearrangement joins TRBV30 to TRBJ2-3, with D uncertain. The ends were cut back, 2 bases at V and 0 bases at J, with 12 bases in the middle. Germline CDR1 is GTSNPN and CDR2 is SVGIG (reference sequence). The length of the CDR3 is 15 residues.

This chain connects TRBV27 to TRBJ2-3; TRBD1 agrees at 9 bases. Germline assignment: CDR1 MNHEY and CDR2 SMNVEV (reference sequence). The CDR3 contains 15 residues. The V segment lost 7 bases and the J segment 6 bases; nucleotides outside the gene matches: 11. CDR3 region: CASTKGQGLPDTQYF. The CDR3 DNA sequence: TGTGCCAGCACAAAGGGACAGGGCCTCCCCGATACGCAGTATTTT.

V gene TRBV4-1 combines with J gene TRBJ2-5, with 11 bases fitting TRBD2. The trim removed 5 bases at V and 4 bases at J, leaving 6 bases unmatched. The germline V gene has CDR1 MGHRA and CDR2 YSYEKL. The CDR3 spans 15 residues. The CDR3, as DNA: TGCGCCAGCAGCATCGGGACTAGCGGTGGAGAGACCCAGTACTTC. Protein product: CASSIGTSGGETQYF.

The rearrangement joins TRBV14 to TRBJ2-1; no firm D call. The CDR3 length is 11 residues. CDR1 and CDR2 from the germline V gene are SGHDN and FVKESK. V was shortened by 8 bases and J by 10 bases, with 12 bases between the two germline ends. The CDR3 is CASSTGWEQFF. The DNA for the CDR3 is TGTGCCAGCTCCACCGGGTGGGAGCAGTTCTTC.

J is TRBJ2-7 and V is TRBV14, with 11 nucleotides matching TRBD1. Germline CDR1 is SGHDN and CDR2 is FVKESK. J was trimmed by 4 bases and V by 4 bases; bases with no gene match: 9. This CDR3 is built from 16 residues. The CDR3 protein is CASSPLEGQGGYEQYF. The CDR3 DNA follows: TGTGCCAGCAGCCCCTTGGAGGGACAGGGGGGATACGAGCAGTACTTC.

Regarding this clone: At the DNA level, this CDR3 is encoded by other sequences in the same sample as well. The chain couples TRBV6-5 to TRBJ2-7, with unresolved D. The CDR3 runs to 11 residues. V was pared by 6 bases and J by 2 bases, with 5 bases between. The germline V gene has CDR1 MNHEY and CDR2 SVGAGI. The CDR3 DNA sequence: TGTGCCAGCAGCAGCACCTACGAGCAGTACTTC. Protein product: CASSSTYEQYF.

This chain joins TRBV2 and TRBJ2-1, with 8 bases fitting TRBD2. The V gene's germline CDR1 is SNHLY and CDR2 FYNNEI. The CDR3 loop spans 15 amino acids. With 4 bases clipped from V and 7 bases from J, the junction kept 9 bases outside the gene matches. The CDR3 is CASSGASGSLNEQFF. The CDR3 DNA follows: TGTGCCAGCAGTGGGGCGAGCGGGAGTTTAAATGAGCAGTTCTTC.

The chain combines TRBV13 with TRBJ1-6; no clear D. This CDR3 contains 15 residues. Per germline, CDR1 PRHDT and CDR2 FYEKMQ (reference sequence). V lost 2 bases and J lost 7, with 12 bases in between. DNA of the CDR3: TGTGCCAGCAGCTTATCTCCAGCCGGGAATTCACCCCTCCACTTT. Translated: CASSLSPAGNSPLHF.

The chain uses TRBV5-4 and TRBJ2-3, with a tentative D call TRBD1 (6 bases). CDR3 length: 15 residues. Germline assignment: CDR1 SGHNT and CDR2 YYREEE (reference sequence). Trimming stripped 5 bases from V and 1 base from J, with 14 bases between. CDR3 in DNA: TGTGCCAGCAGATCACAGGGATGGGGCACAGATACGCAGTATTTT. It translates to CASRSQGWGTDTQYF. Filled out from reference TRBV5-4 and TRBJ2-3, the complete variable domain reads ETGVTQSPTHLIKTRGQQVTLRCSSQSGHNTVSWYQQALGQGPQFIFQYYREEENGRGNFPPRFSGLQFPNYSSELNVNALELDDSALYLCASRSQGWGTDTQYFGPGTRLTVL.

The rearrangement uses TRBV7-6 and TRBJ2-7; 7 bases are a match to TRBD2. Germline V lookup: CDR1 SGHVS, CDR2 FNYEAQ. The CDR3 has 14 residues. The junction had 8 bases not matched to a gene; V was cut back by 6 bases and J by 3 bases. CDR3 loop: CASRPEWTSYEQYF. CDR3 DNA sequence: TGTGCCAGCAGACCAGAATGGACTAGCTACGAGCAGTACTTC.

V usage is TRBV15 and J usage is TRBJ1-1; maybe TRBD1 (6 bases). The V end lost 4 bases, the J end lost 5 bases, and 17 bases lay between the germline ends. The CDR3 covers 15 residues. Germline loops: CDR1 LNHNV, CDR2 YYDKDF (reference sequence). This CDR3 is CATSKDLNQGTEAFF. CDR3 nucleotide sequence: TGTGCCACCAGCAAGGATCTCAACCAGGGGACTGAAGCTTTCTTT.

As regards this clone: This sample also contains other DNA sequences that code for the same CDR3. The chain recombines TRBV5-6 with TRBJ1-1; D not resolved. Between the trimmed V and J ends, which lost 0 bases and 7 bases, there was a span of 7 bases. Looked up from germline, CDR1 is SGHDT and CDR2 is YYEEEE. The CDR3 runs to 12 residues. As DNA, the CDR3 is TGTGCCAGCAGCTTGGGTTCGGGTGAAGCTTTCTTT. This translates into CASSLGSGEAFF.

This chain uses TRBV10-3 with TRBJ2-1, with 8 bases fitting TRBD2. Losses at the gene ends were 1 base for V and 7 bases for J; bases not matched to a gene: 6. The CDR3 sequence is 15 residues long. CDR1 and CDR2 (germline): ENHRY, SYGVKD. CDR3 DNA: TGTGCCATCAGTGAGTTGGTAGCGGGGTCGAATGAGCAGTTCTTC. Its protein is CAISELVAGSNEQFF.

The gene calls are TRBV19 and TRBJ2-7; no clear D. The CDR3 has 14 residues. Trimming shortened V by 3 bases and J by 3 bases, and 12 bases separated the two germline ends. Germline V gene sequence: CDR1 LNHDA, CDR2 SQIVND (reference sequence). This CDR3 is CASSITSTIYEQYF. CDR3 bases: TGTGCCAGTAGTATTACCTCTACAATCTACGAGCAGTACTTC.